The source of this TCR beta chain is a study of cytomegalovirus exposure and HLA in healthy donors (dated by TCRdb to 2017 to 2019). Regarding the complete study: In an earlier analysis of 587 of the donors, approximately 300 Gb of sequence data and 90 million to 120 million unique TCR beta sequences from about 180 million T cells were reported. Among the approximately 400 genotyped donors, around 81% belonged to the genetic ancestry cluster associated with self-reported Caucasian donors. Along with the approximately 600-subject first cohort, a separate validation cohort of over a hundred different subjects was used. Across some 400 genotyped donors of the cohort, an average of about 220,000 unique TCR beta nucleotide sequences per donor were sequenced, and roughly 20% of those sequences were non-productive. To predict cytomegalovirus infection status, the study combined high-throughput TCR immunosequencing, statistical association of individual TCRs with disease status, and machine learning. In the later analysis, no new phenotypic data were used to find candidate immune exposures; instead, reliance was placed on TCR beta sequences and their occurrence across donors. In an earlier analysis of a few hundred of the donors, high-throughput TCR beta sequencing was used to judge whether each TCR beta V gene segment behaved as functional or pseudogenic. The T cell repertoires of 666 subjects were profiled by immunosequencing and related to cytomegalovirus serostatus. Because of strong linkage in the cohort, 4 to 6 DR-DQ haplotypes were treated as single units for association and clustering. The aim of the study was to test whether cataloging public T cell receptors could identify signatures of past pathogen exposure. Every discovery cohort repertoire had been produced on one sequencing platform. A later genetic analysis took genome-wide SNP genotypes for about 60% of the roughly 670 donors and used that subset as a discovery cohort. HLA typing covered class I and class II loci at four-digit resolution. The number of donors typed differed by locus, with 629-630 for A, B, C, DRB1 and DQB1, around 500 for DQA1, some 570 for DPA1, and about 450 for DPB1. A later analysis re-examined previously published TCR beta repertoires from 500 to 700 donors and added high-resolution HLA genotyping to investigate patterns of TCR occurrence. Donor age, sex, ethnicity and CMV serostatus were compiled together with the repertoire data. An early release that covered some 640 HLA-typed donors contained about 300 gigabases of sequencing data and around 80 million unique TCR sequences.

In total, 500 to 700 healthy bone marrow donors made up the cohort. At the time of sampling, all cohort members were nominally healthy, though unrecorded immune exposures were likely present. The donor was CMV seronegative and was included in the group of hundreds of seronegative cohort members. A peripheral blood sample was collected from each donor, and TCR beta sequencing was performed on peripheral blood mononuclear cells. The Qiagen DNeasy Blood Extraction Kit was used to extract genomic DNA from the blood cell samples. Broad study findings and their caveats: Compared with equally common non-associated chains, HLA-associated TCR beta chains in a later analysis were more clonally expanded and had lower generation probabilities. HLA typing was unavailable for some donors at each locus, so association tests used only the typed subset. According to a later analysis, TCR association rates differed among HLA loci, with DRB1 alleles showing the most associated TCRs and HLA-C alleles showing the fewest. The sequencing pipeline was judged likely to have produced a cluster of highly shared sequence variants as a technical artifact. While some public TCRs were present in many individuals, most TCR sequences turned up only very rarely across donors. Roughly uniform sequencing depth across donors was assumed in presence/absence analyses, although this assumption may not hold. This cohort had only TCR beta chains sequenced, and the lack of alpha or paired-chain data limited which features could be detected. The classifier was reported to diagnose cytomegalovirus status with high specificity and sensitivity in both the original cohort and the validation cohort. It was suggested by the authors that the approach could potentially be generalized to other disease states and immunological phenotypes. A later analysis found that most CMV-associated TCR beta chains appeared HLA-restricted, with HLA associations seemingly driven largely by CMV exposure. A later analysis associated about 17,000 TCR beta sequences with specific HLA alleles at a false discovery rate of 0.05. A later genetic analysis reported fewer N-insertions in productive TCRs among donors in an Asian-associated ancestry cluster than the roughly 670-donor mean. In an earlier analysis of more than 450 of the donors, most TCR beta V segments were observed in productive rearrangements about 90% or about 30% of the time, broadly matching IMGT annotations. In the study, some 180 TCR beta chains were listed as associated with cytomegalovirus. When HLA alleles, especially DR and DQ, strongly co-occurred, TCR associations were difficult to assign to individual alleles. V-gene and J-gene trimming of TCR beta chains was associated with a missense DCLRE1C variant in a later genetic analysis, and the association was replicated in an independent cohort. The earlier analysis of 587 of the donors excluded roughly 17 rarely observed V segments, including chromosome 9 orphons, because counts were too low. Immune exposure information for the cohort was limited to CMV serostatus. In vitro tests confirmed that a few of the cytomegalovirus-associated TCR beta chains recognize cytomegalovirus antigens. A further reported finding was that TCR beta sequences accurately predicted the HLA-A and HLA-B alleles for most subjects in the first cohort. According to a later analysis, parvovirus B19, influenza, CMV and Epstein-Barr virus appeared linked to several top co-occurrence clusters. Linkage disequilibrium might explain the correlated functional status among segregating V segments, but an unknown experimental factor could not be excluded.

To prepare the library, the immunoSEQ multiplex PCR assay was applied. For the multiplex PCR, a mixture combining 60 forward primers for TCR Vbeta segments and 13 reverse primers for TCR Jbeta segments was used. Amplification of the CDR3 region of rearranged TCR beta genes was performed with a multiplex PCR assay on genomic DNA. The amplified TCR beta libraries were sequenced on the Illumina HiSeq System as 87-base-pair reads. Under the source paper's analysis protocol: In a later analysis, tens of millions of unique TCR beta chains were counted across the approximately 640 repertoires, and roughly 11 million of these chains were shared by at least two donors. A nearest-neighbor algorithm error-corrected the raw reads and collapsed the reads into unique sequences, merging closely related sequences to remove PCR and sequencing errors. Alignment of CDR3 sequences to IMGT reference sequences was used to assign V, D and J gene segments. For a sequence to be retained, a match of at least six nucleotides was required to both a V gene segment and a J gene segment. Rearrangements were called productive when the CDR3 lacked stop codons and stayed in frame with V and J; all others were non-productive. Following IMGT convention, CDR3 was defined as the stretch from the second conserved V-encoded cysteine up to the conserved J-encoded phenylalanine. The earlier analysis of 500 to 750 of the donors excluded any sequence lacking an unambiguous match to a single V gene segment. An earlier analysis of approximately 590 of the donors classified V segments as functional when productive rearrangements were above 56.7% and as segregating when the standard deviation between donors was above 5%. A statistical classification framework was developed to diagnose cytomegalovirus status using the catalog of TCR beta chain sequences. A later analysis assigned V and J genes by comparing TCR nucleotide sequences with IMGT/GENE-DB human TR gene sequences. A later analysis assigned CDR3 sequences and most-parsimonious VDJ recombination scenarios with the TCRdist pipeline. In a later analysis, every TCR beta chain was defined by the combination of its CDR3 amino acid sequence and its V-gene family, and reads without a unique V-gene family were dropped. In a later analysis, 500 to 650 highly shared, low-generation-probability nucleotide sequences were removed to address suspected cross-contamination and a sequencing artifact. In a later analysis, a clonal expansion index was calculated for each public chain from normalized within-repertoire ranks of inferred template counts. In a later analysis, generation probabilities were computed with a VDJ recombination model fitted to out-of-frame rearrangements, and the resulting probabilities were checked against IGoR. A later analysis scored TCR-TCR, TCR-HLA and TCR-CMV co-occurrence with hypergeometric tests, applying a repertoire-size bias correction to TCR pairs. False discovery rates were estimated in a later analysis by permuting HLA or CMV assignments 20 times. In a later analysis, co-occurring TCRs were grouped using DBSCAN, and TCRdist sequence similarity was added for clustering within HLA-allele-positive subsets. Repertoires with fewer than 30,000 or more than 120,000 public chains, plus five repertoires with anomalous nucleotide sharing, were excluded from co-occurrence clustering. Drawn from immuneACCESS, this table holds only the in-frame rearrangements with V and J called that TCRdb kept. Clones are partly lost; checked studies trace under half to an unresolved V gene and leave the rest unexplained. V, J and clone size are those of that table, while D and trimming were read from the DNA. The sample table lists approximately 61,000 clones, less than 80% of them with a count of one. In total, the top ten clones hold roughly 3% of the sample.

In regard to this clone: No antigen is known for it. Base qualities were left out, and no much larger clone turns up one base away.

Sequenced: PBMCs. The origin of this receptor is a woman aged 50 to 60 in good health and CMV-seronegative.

The CDR3 sequence is CASSPDRLSEKLFF. Here is the DNA: TGTGCCAGCAGTCCCGACAGGTTAAGTGAAAAACTGTTTTTT. The rearranged chain carries TRBV6-5 and TRBJ1-4; a tentative D call is TRBD1 (6 bases match). The CDR1 and CDR2 encoded by the germline V gene are MNHEY and SVGAGI. Counted from cysteine to phenylalanine, this CDR3 has 14 amino acids. Only CDR3 DNA is held: 42 bases, read in frame from base 1. V is cut by 5 bases and J by 7 bases, and the space between the germline ends is 14 bases.